Listed here are 5 T cell receptor beta chains from one sample, sequenced in a study of cytomegalovirus exposure and HLA in healthy donors. PCR amplification relied on 60 Vbeta primers (plus 13 Jbeta primers). The protocol was immunoSEQ multiplex PCR, while the TCRdb copy is restricted to in-frame clones and leaves out a portion. The profile covers under 150,000 clones, with around three fifths appearing a single time and 2% to 3% taken by the ten largest. Sequences were obtained from PBMCs. The source is a woman in her thirties or forties in good health and CMV-seronegative.

The chain is built from TRBV7-8 and TRBJ1-1; 9 bases align to TRBD1. This CDR3 has 13 residues. The J segment lost 6 bases and the V segment lost 5 bases, leaving 4 bases of the junction unmatched. Germline V gene data show CDR1 as SGHVS and CDR2 as FQNEAQ. This chain's CDR3 is CASSPGQGAEAFF. The CDR3 DNA sequence: TGTGCCAGCAGCCCGGGACAGGGCGCTGAAGCTTTCTTT.

On this clone itself: Germline and junction disagree at one end, which may indicate a read error. The chain uses TRBV13 and TRBJ2-7, with 7 bases matching TRBD2. The length of the CDR3 is 14 residues. Looked up from germline, CDR1 is PRHDT and CDR2 is FYEKMQ (reference sequence). The CDR3 DNA reads as TGCGCCAGCACGTGGGGGGGTTACAGTTACGAGCAGTACTTC. As protein: CASTWGGYSYEQYF.

This clone was counted between two and nine times. J is TRBJ2-5 and V is TRBV14, with 7 bases fitting TRBD1. J was trimmed by 3 bases and V by 4 bases; bases with no gene match: 5. The CDR3 has 14 amino acids. The germline CDR1 and CDR2 sequences are SGHDN and FVKESK. CDR3 sequence (DNA): TGTGCCAGCAGCCCCCGACAGGGCGAAGAGACCCAGTACTTC. This gives the protein CASSPRQGEETQYF.

The chain carries TRBV5-1 and TRBJ2-7; a weak D match, TRBD1 (5 bases). V lost 5 bases to trimming and J lost 1 base, with 7 bases between them. The germline gives CDR1 SGHRS, CDR2 YFSETQ. There are 12 residues in the CDR3. The CDR3, as DNA: TGCGCCAGCAGACAGGAGTCCTACGAGCAGTACTTC. Its protein is CASRQESYEQYF.

The rearrangement uses TRBV28 and TRBJ2-3; 10 nucleotides align to TRBD2. The CDR3 is made up of 16 amino acids. From germline, CDR1 is MDHEN and CDR2 SYDVKM. V lost 6 bases and J lost 0; bases outside the gene matches: 6. This CDR3 reads CASRPSGGTSTDTQYF. Written as DNA, the CDR3 is TGTGCCAGCAGGCCTAGCGGGGGAACTAGCACAGATACGCAGTATTTT.